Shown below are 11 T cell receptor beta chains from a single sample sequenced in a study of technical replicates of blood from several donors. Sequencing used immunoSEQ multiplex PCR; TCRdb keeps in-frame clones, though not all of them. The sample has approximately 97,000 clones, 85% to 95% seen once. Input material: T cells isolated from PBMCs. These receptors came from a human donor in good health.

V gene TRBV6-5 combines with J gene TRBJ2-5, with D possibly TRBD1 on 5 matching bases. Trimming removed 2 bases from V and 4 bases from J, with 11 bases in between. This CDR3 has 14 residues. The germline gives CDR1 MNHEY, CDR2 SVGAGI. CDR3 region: CASSYGLGVETQYF. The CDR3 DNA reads TGTGCCAGCAGTTACGGGCTAGGGGTAGAGACCCAGTACTTC.

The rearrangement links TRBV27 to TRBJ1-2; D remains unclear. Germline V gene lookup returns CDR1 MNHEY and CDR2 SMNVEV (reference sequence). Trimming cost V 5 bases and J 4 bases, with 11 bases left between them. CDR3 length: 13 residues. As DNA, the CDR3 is TGTGCCAGCAGTCGGCGGTTTCTCTATGGCTACACCTTC. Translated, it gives CASSRRFLYGYTF.

CDR3 region: CASSQLTDSNQPQHF. The CDR3 DNA sequence: TGTGCCAGCAGCCAGCTAACAGATAGCAATCAGCCCCAGCATTTT. J is TRBJ1-5 and V is TRBV4-2; D ambiguous. Trimming took 3 bases from V and 0 from J, leaving 9 bases between them. Per the germline V gene, CDR1 is LGHNA and CDR2 is YNFKEQ. The CDR3 length is 15 residues.

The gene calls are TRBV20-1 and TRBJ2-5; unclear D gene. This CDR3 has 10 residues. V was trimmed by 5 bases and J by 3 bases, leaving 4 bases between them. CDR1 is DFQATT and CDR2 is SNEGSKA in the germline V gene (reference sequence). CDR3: CSAYKETQYF. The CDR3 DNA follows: TGCAGTGCTTACAAAGAGACCCAGTACTTC.

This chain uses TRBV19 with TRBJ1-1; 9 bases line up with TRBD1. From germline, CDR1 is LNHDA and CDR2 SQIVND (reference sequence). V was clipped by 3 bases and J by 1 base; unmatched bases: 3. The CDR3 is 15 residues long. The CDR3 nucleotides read TGTGCCAGTAGTATCGGGACAGGGAGGAACACTGAAGCTTTCTTT. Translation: CASSIGTGRNTEAFF.

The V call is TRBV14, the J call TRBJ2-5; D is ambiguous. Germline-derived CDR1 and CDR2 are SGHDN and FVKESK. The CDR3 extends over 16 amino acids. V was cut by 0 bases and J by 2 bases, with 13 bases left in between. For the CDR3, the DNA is TGTGCCAGCAGCCAAGATCCACCCCGGAGTCAAGAGACCCAGTACTTC. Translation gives CASSQDPPRSQETQYF.

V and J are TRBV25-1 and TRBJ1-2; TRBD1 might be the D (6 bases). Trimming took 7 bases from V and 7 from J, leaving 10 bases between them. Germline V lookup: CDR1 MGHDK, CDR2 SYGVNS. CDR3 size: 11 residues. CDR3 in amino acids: CASMTGGGYTF. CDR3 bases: TGTGCCAGCATGACAGGAGGTGGCTACACCTTC.

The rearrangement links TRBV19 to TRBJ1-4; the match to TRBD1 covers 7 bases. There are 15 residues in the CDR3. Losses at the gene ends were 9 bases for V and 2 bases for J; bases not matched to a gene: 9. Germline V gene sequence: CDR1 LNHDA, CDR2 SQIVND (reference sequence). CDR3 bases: TGTGCCAGCCGGACAGGACTGTTGACTAATGAAAAACTGTTTTTT. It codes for CASRTGLLTNEKLFF.

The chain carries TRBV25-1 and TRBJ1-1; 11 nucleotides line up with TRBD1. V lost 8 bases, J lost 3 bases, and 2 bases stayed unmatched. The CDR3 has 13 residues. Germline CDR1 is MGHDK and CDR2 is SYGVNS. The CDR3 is CASRDRGYTEAFF. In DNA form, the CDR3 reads TGTGCCAGCCGGGACAGGGGGTACACTGAAGCTTTCTTT.

CDR3 DNA sequence: TGTGCCAGCAGCCCCGCGGGGGTGCTTATAGTCAATGAGCAGTTCTTC. It specifies CASSPAGVLIVNEQFF. The rearrangement joins TRBV5-4 to TRBJ2-1; 7 nucleotides align to TRBD2. V shed 4 bases and J 6 bases; nucleotides not matched to a gene: 13. CDR1 is SGHNT and CDR2 is YYREEE in the germline V gene (reference sequence). The CDR3 consists of 16 residues.

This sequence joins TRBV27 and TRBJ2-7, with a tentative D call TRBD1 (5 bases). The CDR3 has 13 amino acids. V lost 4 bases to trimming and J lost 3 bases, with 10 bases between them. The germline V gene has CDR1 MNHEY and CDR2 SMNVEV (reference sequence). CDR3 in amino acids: CASSWGSLYEQYF. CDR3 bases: TGTGCCAGCAGTTGGGGCAGCCTCTACGAGCAGTACTTC.